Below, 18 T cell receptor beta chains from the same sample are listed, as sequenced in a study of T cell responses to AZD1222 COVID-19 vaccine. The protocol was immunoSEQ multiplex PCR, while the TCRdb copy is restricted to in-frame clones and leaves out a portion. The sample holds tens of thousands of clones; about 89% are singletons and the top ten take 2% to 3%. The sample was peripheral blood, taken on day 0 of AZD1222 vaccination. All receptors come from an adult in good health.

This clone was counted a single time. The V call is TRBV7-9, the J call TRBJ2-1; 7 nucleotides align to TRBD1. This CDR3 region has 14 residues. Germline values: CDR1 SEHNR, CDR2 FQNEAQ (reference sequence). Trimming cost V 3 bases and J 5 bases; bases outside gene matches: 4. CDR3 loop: CASSFTGTDNEQFF. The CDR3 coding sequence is TGTGCCAGCAGCTTTACCGGGACAGACAATGAGCAGTTCTTC.

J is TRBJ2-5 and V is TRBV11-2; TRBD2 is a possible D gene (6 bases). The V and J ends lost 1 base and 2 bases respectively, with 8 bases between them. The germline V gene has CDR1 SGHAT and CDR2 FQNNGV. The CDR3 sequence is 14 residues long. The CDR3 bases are TGTGCCAGCAGCTTAGTTGGGGGGCAAGAGACCCAGTACTTC. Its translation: CASSLVGGQETQYF.

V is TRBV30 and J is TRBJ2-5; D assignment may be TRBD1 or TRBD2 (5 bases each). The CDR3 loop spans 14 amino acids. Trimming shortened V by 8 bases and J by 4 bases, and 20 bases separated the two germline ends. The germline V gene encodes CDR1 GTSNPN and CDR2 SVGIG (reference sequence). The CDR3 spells CAGYTGPEGETQYF. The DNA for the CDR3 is TGTGCCGGTTACACGGGACCCGAGGGAGAGACCCAGTACTTC. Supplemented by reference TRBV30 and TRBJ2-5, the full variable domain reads SQTIHQWPATLVQPVGSPLSLECTVEGTSNPNLYWYRQAAGRGLQLLFYSVGIGQISSEVPQNLSASRPQDRQFILSSKKLLLSDSGFYLCAGYTGPEGETQYFGPGTRLLVL.

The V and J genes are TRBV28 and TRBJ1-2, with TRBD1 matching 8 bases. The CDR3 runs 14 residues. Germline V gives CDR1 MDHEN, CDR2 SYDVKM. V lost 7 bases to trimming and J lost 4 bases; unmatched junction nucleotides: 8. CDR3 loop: CASMLGTGGYGYTF. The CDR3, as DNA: TGTGCCAGCATGCTCGGTACAGGGGGCTATGGCTACACCTTC.

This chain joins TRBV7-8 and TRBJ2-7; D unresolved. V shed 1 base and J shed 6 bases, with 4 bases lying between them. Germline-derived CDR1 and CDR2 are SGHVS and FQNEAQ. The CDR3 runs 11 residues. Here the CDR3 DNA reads TGTGCCAGCAGCTTAGTCGGCGAGCAGTACTTC. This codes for CASSLVGEQYF.

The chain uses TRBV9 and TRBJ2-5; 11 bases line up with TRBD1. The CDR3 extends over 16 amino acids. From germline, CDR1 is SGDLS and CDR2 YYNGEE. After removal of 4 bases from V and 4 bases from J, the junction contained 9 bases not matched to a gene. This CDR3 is CASSPVGTGGGETQYF. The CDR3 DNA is TGTGCCAGCAGCCCCGTCGGGACAGGGGGAGGAGAGACCCAGTACTTC.

CDR3 amino acids: CASSSGLPYSEQYF. CDR3 coding DNA: TGCGCCAGCAGCTCCGGACTTCCCTATTCCGAGCAGTACTTC. This chain uses TRBV5-1 with TRBJ2-7; the D gene is possibly TRBD2 (5 bases). The CDR3 loop spans 14 amino acids. Germline CDR1 and CDR2: SGHRS and YFSETQ. V was pared by 3 bases and J by 6 bases, with 16 bases between.

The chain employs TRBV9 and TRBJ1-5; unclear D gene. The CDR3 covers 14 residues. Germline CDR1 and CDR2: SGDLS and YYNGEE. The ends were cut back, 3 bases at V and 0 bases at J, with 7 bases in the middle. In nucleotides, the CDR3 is TGTGCCAGCAGCGGCCTTGATAGCAATCAGCCCCAGCATTTT. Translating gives CASSGLDSNQPQHF. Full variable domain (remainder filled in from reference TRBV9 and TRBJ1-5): DSGVTQTPKHLITATGQRVTLRCSPRSGDLSVYWYQQSLDQGLQFLIQYYNGEERAKGNILERFSAQQFPDLHSELNLSSLELGDSALYFCASSGLDSNQPQHFGDGTRLSIL.

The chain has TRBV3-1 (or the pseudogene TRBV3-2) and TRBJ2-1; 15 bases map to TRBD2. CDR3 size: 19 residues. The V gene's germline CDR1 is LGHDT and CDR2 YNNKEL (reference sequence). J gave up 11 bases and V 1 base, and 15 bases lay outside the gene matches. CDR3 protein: CASSQAAGGLAGGRSQQFF. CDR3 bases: TGTGCCAGCAGCCAAGCGGCCGGGGGACTAGCGGGGGGACGTAGCCAGCAGTTCTTC.

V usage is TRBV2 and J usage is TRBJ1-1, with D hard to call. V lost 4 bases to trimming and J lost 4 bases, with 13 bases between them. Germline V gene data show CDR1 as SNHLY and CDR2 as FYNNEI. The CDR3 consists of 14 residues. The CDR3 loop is CASSGPGLGTEAFF. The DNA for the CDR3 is TGTGCCAGCAGTGGGCCGGGTTTGGGCACTGAAGCTTTCTTT.

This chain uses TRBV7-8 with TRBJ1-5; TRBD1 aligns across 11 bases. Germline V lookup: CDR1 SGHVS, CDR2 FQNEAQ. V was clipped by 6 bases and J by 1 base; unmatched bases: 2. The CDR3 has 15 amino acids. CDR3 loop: CASRRDRGSNQPQHF. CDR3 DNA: TGTGCCAGCAGACGGGACAGGGGGAGCAATCAGCCCCAGCATTTT.

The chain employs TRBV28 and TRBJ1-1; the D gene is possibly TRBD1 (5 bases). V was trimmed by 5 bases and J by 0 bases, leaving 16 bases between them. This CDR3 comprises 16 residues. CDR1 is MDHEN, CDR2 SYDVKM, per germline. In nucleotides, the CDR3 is TGTGCCAGCAGTATAGCAAGTTGGGGGATGAACACTGAAGCTTTCTTT. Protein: CASSIASWGMNTEAFF.

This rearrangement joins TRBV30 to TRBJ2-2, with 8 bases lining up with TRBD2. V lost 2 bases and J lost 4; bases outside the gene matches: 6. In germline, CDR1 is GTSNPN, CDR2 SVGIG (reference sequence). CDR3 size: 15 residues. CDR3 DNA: TGTGCCTGGAGTCTGGGACTAGGCGGCACCGGGGAGCTGTTTTTT. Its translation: CAWSLGLGGTGELFF.

CDR3 bases: TGTGCCAGTAGTAACCGGGACAGGGGCTACGAGCAGTACTTC. Its translation is CASSNRDRGYEQYF. The chain combines TRBV19 with TRBJ2-7; 10 bases match TRBD1. Unmatched junction bases numbered 3, after V lost 4 bases and J lost 3 bases. In germline, CDR1 is LNHDA, CDR2 SQIVND (reference sequence). The CDR3 covers 14 residues.

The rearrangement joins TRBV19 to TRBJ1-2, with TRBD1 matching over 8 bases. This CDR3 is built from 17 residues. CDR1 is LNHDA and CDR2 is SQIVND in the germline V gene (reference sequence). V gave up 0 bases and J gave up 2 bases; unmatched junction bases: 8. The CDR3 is CASSIDGRTGRNYGYTF. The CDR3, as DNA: TGTGCCAGTAGTATAGATGGTAGGACAGGGCGGAACTATGGCTACACCTTC.

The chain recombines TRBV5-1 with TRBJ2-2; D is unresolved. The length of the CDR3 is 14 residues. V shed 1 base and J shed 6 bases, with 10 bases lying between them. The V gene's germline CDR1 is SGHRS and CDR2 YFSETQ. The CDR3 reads CASSLRATPGELFF. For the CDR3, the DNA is TGCGCCAGCAGCTTGAGGGCCACACCCGGGGAGCTGTTTTTT.

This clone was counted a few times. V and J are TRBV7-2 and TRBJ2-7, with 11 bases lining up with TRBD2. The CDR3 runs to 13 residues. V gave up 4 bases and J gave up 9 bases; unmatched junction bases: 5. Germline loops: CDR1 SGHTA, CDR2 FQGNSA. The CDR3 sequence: CASSSGSGGVQYF. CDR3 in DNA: TGTGCCAGCAGCTCGGGTAGCGGGGGGGTGCAGTACTTC.

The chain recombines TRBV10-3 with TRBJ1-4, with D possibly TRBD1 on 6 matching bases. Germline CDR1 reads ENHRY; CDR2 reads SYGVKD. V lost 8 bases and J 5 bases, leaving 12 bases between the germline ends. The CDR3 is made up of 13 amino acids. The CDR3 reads CAISEGTNEKLFF. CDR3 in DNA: TGTGCCATCTCCGAGGGGACAAATGAAAAACTGTTTTTT.